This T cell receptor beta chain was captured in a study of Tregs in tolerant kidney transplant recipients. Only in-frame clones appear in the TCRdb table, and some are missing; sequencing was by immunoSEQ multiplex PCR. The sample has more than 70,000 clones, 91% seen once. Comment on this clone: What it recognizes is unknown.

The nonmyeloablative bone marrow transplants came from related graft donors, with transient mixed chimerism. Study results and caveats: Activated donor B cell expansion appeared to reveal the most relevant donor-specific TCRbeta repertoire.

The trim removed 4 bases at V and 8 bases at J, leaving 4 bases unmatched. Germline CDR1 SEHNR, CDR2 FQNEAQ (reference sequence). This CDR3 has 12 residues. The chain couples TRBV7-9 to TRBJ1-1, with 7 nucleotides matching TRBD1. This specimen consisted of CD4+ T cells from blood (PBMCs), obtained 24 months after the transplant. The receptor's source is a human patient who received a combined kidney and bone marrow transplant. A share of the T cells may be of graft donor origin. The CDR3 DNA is TGTGCCAGCAGCTCAACAGGGGTCGAAGCTTTCTTT. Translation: CASSSTGVEAFF.